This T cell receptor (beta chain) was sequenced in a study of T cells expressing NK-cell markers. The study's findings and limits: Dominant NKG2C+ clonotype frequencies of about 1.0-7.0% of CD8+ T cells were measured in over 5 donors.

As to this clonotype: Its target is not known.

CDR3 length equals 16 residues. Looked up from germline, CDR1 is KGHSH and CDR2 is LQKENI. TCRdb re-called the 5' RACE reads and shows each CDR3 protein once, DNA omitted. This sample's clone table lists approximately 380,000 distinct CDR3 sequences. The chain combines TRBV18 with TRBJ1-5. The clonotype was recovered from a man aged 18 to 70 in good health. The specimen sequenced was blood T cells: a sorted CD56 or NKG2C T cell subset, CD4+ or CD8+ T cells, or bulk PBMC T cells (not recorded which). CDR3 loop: CASSPRDKSGNQPQHF.